These T cell receptor beta chains were read from a single sample in a study of blood T cells in healthy people across ages. TCRdb reprocessed the 5' RACE reads via MiXCR and lists one record per CDR3 protein. The data hold approximately 1,000,000 distinct CDR3 sequences, with over 35% observed a single time. The sequenced sample consisted of blood. The receptors were gathered from a woman aged 55-75 years in good health. The conserved cysteine and the conserved F or W are not part of the CDR3 here. The D gene is left open where the match is weak.

v_gene: TRBV6-5; j_gene: TRBJ2-4; d_gene: NA; CDR3aa: ASSHDRILAKNIQY
v_gene: TRBV5-1; j_gene: TRBJ1-5; d_gene: TRBD1; CDR3aa: ASSPGQGALSNQPQH
v_gene: TRBV20-1; j_gene: TRBJ2-3; d_gene: TRBD2; CDR3aa: SAPPVREADTQY
v_gene: TRBV24-1; j_gene: TRBJ2-1; d_gene: TRBD2; CDR3aa: ATSASGMNEQF
v_gene: TRBV6-1; j_gene: TRBJ2-7; d_gene: TRBD2; CDR3aa: ASSLTSGSKSYEQY
v_gene: TRBV10-2; j_gene: TRBJ2-1; d_gene: TRBD2; CDR3aa: ASRREPYEQF
v_gene: TRBV21-1; j_gene: TRBJ1-4; d_gene: NA; CDR3aa: ASSKVGTGGRSANEKLF
v_gene: TRBV6-6; j_gene: TRBJ2-4; d_gene: NA; CDR3aa: ASSLGRVKNIQY
v_gene: TRBV29-1; j_gene: TRBJ2-7; d_gene: NA; CDR3aa: SVGSRGDYEQY
v_gene: TRBV11-3; j_gene: TRBJ2-7; d_gene: NA; CDR3aa: ASSLRDSPPYEQY
v_gene: TRBV6-5; j_gene: TRBJ2-5; d_gene: TRBD1; CDR3aa: ASSSNRGTSRGQTQY
v_gene: TRBV18; j_gene: TRBJ2-7; d_gene: NA; CDR3aa: ASSPLPWGQGIYEQY
v_gene: TRBV6-5; j_gene: TRBJ2-6; d_gene: TRBD1; CDR3aa: ASSSWTGLGSGANVLT
v_gene: TRBV28; j_gene: TRBJ2-1; d_gene: NA; CDR3aa: ASSFSGFGQF
v_gene: TRBV20-1; j_gene: TRBJ2-5; d_gene: NA; CDR3aa: SAPRLDSETQY
v_gene: TRBV4-1; j_gene: TRBJ1-1; d_gene: NA; CDR3aa: ASSQEVGWRTEAF
v_gene: TRBV18; j_gene: TRBJ1-2; d_gene: NA; CDR3aa: ASSPVTGAKGYT
v_gene: TRBV12-3/TRBV12-4; j_gene: TRBJ2-1; d_gene: TRBD1; CDR3aa: ASSRTGPNSQF
v_gene: TRBV20-1; j_gene: TRBJ2-7; d_gene: TRBD1; CDR3aa: SARWATGVSYEQY
v_gene: TRBV14; j_gene: TRBJ1-2; d_gene: TRBD1; CDR3aa: ASSQDRGTDLYGYT
v_gene: TRBV12-3/TRBV12-4; j_gene: TRBJ1-1; d_gene: NA; CDR3aa: ASSLTIQGWNTEAF
v_gene: TRBV6-1; j_gene: TRBJ2-7; d_gene: NA; CDR3aa: ASSEGQGGLREQY
v_gene: TRBV6-5; j_gene: TRBJ2-3; d_gene: TRBD2; CDR3aa: ASSYSATSGSSDTQY
v_gene: TRBV24-1; j_gene: TRBJ2-2; d_gene: TRBD1; CDR3aa: ATSDTSGGNTGELF
v_gene: TRBV2; j_gene: TRBJ2-3; d_gene: NA; CDR3aa: ASKAGRGVDTQY
v_gene: TRBV2; j_gene: TRBJ1-4; d_gene: TRBD1; CDR3aa: ASHGSRGQGEKLF
v_gene: TRBV7-2; j_gene: TRBJ2-3; d_gene: TRBD2; CDR3aa: ASSRGGQRTDTQY
v_gene: TRBV28; j_gene: TRBJ2-5; d_gene: NA; CDR3aa: ASSLPVVETQY
v_gene: TRBV4-2; j_gene: TRBJ2-1; d_gene: TRBD2; CDR3aa: ARSSGSVHVQF
v_gene: TRBV7-9; j_gene: TRBJ2-5; d_gene: TRBD2; CDR3aa: ASSDSGRVFMETQY
v_gene: TRBV5-5; j_gene: TRBJ2-1; d_gene: TRBD2; CDR3aa: ASSLKGLAGLLSQQF
v_gene: TRBV28; j_gene: TRBJ2-6; d_gene: TRBD1; CDR3aa: ASSPGTGVVNVLT
v_gene: TRBV27; j_gene: TRBJ2-5; d_gene: TRBD1; CDR3aa: ASTRSDREYNEQY
v_gene: TRBV27; j_gene: TRBJ2-5; d_gene: NA; CDR3aa: ASSLLGPQETQY
v_gene: TRBV6-5; j_gene: TRBJ2-3; d_gene: NA; CDR3aa: ASSYGEGFTGTQY
v_gene: TRBV7-3; j_gene: TRBJ2-3; d_gene: NA; CDR3aa: ASSRLGSTDTQY
v_gene: TRBV10-3; j_gene: TRBJ1-2; d_gene: TRBD1; CDR3aa: AVSERDRARSGYT
v_gene: TRBV25-1; j_gene: TRBJ1-1; d_gene: NA; CDR3aa: ASSPTRALGTEAF
v_gene: TRBV6-1; j_gene: TRBJ2-3; d_gene: NA; CDR3aa: ASSGPGRTDTQY
v_gene: TRBV27; j_gene: TRBJ2-1; d_gene: TRBD1; CDR3aa: AGSSTGGRYNEQF
v_gene: TRBV3-1; j_gene: TRBJ2-6; d_gene: TRBD1; CDR3aa: ASSQVLGGFGANVLT
v_gene: TRBV5-1; j_gene: TRBJ2-3; d_gene: TRBD1; CDR3aa: ASSLRTGGSTDTQY
v_gene: TRBV20-1; j_gene: TRBJ2-7; d_gene: NA; CDR3aa: SASSPRREQY
v_gene: TRBV15; j_gene: TRBJ1-2; d_gene: NA; CDR3aa: ATSAPGRSYGYT
v_gene: TRBV2; j_gene: TRBJ2-5; d_gene: TRBD2; CDR3aa: ASSEASGRETQY
v_gene: TRBV2; j_gene: TRBJ1-2; d_gene: NA; CDR3aa: ASDFGPQATYGYT
v_gene: TRBV20-1; j_gene: TRBJ2-5; d_gene: NA; CDR3aa: SARGQRVEQETQY
v_gene: TRBV6-1; j_gene: TRBJ2-5; d_gene: NA; CDR3aa: ASRDPQGHNEQY
v_gene: TRBV2; j_gene: TRBJ2-6; d_gene: NA; CDR3aa: ASSESFGDFEANVLT
v_gene: TRBV20-1; j_gene: TRBJ2-7; d_gene: NA; CDR3aa: SAPRAYEQY
v_gene: TRBV9; j_gene: TRBJ2-1; d_gene: NA; CDR3aa: ASSSLDNEQF
v_gene: TRBV21-1; j_gene: TRBJ2-7; d_gene: NA; CDR3aa: ASSIGLAGPPVYEQY
v_gene: TRBV5-1; j_gene: TRBJ2-5; d_gene: NA; CDR3aa: ASSGGGAGQETQY